This record covers a single T cell receptor beta chain. Unsorted material relied on about 90 million PBMCs as the source of genomic DNA. Germline-derived CDR1 and CDR2 are KGHSH and LQKENI. This CDR3 contains 15 residues. With 6 bases removed from V and 0 bases from J, the gap between germline ends came to 12 bases. The record originates from a study of shared clonotypes between healthy human individuals. Replicate PCRs for unsorted PBMC used roughly 320 ng DNA (about 30,000 T cell genomes). Libraries were prepared by immunoSEQ multiplex PCR; TCRdb keeps only in-frame clonotypes and omits some of them. Seen here are about 480,000 clones, 75% to 85% observed once, and the top ten hold roughly 13%.

The sequence was obtained from a woman aged 40 to 50 in good health. Some clones in this sample may be carry-over from other donors' samples. The chain uses TRBV18 and TRBJ2-1, with D possibly matching TRBD2 (5 bases). Specimen: PBMCs. CDR3 coding DNA: TGTGCCAGCTCCCTCGGGGTAGACTCCTACAATGAGCAGTTCTTC. Its protein product is CASSLGVDSYNEQFF.